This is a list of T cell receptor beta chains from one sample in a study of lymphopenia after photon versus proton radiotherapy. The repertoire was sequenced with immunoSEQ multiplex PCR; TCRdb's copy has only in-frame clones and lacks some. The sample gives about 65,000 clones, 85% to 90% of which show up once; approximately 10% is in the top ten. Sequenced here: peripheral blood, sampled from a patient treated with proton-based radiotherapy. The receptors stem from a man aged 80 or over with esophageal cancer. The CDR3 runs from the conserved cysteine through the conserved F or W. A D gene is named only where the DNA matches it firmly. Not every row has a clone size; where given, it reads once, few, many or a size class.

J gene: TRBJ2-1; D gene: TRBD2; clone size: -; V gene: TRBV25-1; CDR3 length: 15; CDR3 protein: CASRIAGGPFDEQFF; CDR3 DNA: TGTGCCAGCAGAATAGCGGGAGGCCCCTTTGATGAGCAGTTCTTC
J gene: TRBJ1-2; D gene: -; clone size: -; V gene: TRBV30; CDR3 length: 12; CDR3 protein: CAWSPTGILYTF; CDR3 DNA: TGTGCCTGGAGTCCGACAGGAATCCTCTACACCTTC
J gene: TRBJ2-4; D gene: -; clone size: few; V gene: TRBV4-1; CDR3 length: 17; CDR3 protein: CASSQDRLEAGKNIQYF; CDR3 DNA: TGCGCCAGCAGCCAAGATAGGTTGGAAGCCGGGAAAAACATTCAGTACTTC
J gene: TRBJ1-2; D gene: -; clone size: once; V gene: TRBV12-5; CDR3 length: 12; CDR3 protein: CASGPRDNPYTF; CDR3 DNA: TGTGCTAGTGGTCCCAGGGACAATCCTTACACCTTC
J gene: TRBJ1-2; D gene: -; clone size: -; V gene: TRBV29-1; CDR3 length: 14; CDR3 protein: CSVEGLLSNYGYTF; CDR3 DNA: TGCAGCGTTGAAGGACTACTCTCTAACTATGGCTACACCTTC
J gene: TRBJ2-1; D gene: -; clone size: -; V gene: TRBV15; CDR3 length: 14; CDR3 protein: CATSSAIYYNEQFF; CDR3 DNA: TGTGCCACCAGCTCAGCGATTTACTACAATGAGCAGTTCTTC
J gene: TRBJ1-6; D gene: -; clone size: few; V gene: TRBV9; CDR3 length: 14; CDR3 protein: CASSVGGQSSPLHF; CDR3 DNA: TGTGCCAGCAGCGTAGGCGGACAGTCCTCACCCCTCCACTTT
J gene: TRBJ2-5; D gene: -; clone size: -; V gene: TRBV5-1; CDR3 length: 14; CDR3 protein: CASSLASGEETQYF; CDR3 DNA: TGCGCCAGCAGCTTGGCGTCAGGGGAAGAGACCCAGTACTTC
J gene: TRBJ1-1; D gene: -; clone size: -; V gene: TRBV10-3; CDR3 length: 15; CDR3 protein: CAISESFSVNTEAFF; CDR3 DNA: TGTGCCATCAGTGAGTCGTTTTCAGTGAACACTGAAGCTTTCTTT
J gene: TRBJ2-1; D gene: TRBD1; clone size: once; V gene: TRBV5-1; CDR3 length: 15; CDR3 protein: CASSLVGTGYNEQFF; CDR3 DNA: TGCGCCAGCAGCTTGGTAGGGACAGGGTACAATGAGCAGTTCTTC
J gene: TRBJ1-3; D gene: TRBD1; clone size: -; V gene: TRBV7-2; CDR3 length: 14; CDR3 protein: CASSRRGLGNTIYF; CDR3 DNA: TGTGCCAGCAGCCGCAGGGGGCTTGGAAACACCATATATTTT
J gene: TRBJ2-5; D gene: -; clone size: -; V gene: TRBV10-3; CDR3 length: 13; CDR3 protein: CAIREGAEETQYF; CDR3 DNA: TGTGCCATCAGGGAGGGGGCCGAAGAGACCCAGTACTTC
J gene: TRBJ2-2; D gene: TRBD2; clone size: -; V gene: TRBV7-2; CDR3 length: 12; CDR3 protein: CARASGTGELFF; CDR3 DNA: TGTGCCCGTGCTAGCGGTACCGGGGAGCTGTTTTTT
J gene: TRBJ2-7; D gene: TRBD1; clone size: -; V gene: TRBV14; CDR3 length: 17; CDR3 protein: CASSPWTGGHGPYEQYF; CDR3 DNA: TGTGCCAGCAGCCCCTGGACAGGGGGACATGGACCCTACGAGCAGTACTTC
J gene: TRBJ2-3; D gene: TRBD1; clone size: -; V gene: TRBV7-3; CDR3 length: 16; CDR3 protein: CASSPRTGGAFETQYF; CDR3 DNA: TGTGCCAGCAGCCCTAGGACAGGGGGCGCGTTTGAGACGCAGTATTTT
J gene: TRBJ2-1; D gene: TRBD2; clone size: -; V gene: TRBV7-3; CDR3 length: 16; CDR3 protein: CASSLTSGGGNNEQFF; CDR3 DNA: TGTGCCAGCAGCTTAACGTCCGGCGGGGGGAACAATGAGCAGTTCTTC
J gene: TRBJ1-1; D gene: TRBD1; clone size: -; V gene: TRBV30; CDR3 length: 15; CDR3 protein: CAWRSTGTGGRKAFF; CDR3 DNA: TGTGCCTGGAGGTCAACCGGGACAGGGGGCAGGAAGGCTTTCTTT
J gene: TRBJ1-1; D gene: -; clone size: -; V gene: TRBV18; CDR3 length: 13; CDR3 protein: CASSPPDSTEAFF; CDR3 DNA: TGTGCCAGCTCACCACCGGACAGCACTGAAGCTTTCTTT
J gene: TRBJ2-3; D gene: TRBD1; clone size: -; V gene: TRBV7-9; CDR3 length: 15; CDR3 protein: CASSLGQGEADTQYF; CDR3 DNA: TGTGCCAGCAGCTTGGGACAGGGTGAGGCAGATACGCAGTATTTT
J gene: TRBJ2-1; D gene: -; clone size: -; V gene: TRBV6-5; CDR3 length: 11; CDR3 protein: CASSYFFWQFF; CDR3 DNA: TGTGCCAGCAGTTATTTTTTCTGGCAGTTCTTC
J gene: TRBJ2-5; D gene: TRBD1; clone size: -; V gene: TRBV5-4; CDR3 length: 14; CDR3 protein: CASSADRLQETQYF; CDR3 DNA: TGTGCCAGCAGCGCGGACAGGCTCCAAGAGACCCAGTACTTC
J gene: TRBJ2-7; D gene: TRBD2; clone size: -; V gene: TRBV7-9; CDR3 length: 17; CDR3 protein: CASSVGLAGPVSYEQYF; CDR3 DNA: TGTGCCAGCAGCGTGGGACTAGCGGGCCCCGTCTCCTACGAGCAGTACTTC
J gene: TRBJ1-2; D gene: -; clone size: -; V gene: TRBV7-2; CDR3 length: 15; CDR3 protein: CASRQKEWGNYGYTF; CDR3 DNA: TGTGCCAGCAGACAAAAAGAGTGGGGTAACTATGGCTACACCTTC
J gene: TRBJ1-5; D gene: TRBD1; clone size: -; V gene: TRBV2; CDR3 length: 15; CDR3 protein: CASRREGQGNQPQHF; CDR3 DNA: TGTGCCAGCAGAAGGGAGGGACAGGGCAATCAGCCCCAGCATTTT
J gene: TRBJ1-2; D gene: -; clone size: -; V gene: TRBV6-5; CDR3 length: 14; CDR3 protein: CASSYRGVRYGYTF; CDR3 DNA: TGTGCCAGCAGTTACAGGGGGGTTCGATATGGCTACACCTTC
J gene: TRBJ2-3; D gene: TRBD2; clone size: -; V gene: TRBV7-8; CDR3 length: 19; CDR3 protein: CASSLEDWGSGLQWGTQYF; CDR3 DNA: TGTGCCAGCAGCTTAGAGGACTGGGGTAGCGGGTTACAATGGGGTACGCAGTATTTT
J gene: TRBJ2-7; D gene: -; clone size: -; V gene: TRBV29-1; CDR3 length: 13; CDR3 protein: CSVEGDRIYEQYF; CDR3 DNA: TGCAGCGTTGAAGGAGATCGGATCTACGAGCAGTACTTC
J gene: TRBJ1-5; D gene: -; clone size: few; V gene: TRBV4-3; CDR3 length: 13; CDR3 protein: CASSPSGREPQHF; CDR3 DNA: TGCGCCAGCAGCCCTTCAGGGAGGGAGCCCCAGCATTTT
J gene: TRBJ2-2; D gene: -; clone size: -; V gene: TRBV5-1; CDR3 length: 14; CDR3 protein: CASSFGDTTGELFF; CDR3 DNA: TGCGCCAGCAGCTTCGGAGACACGACCGGGGAGCTGTTTTTT
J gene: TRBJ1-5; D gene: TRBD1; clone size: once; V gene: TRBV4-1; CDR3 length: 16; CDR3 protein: CASSQGWTGRNQPQHF; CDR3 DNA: TGCGCCAGCAGCCAAGGCTGGACAGGCCGCAATCAGCCCCAGCATTTT
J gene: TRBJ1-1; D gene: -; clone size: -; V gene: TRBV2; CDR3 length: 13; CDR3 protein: CASGGAGNTEAFF; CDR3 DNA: TGTGCCAGCGGGGGGGCAGGGAACACTGAAGCTTTCTTT
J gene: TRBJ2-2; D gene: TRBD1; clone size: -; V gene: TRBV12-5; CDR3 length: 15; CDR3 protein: CASGLGQGNTGELFF; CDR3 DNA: TGTGCTAGTGGTTTGGGACAGGGAAACACCGGGGAGCTGTTTTTT
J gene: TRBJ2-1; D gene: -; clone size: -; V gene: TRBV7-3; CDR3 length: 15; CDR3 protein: CASSPRREKYNEQFF; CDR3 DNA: TGTGCCAGCAGCCCCCGACGTGAGAAATACAATGAGCAGTTCTTC
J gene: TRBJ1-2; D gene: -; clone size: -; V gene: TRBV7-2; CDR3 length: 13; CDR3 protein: CASSKGPMEDYTF; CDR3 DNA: TGTGCCAGCAGCAAGGGACCGATGGAGGACTACACCTTC
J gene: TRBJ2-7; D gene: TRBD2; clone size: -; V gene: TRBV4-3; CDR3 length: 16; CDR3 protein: CASSHATSGGSYEQYF; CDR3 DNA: TGCGCCAGCAGCCATGCGACTAGCGGGGGGTCCTACGAGCAGTACTTC
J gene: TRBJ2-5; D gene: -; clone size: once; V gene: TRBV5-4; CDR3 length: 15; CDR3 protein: CASSADQGGAETQYF; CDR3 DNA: TGTGCCAGCAGCGCGGACCAAGGCGGGGCAGAGACCCAGTACTTC
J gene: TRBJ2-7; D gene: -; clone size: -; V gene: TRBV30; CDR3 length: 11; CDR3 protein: CAWTQGYEQYF; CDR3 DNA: TGTGCCTGGACCCAAGGCTACGAGCAGTACTTC
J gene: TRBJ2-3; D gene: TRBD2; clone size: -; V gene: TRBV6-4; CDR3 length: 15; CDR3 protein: CASSDQAGSTDTQYF; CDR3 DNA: TGTGCCAGCAGTGACCAAGCGGGAAGCACAGATACGCAGTATTTT
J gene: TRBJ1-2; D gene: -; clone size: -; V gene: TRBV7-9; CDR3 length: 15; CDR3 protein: CASSFANRPNYGYTF; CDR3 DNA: TGTGCCAGCAGCTTCGCCAACCGACCTAACTATGGCTACACCTTC
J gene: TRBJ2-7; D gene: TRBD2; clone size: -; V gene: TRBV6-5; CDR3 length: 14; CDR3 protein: CASSYLSGSYEQYF; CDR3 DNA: TGTGCCAGCAGTTATCTCAGCGGGAGCTACGAGCAGTACTTC
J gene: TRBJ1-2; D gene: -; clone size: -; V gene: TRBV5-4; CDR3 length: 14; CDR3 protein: CASSLSLDSGGYTF; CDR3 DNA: TGTGCCAGCAGCTTGTCCTTGGACTCTGGTGGCTACACCTTC
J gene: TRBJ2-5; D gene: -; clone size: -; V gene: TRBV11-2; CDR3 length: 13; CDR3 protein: CASSSQRTETQYF; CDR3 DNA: TGTGCCAGCAGCTCCCAGAGGACGGAGACCCAGTACTTC
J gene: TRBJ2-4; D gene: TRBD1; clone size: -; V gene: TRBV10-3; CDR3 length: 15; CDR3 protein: CAISEPRTGGNIQYF; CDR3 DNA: TGTGCCATCAGTGAGCCTCGGACAGGGGGAAACATTCAGTACTTC
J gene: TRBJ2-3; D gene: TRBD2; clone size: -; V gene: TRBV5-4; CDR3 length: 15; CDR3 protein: CASSSLAGAADTQYF; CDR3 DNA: TGTGCCAGCAGCTCTCTAGCGGGGGCAGCAGATACGCAGTATTTT
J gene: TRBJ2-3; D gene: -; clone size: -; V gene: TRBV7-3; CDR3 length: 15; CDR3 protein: CASSLPGRGQDTQYF; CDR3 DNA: TGTGCCAGCAGCCTACCTGGGCGGGGGCAAGATACGCAGTATTTT
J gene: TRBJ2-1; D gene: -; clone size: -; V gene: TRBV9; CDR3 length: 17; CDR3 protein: CASSVDLAGKSYNEQFF; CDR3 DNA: TGTGCCAGCAGCGTAGATCTGGCAGGGAAATCCTACAATGAGCAGTTCTTC
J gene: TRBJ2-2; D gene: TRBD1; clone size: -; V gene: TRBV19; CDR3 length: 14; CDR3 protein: CASSGQGAAGELFF; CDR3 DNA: TGTGCCAGTAGTGGTCAGGGGGCGGCCGGGGAGCTGTTTTTT
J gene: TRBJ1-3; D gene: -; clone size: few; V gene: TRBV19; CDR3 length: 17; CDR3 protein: CASSYRGLDNSGNTIYF; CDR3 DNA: TGTGCCAGTAGTTACCGGGGCTTAGATAACTCTGGAAACACCATATATTTT
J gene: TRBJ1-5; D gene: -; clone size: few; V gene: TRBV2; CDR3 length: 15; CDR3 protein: CASRGLRVANQPQHF; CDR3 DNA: TGTGCCAGCAGGGGCCTGAGGGTAGCCAATCAGCCCCAGCATTTT